Listed here are 16 T cell receptor beta chains from one sample, sequenced in a study of lymphopenia after photon versus proton radiotherapy. Sequencing used immunoSEQ multiplex PCR; TCRdb keeps in-frame clones, though not all of them. Among 65,000 to 90,000 clones listed, less than 95% were seen once. This material consisted of peripheral blood, taken from a patient treated with photon-based radiotherapy. These receptors were obtained from a woman aged 40 to 49 with cholangiocarcinoma.

The CDR3 DNA reads as TGTGCCAGTAGTATTAAAGTTTACGGGACAGGGGACGAGACCCAGTACTTC. Translation: CASSIKVYGTGDETQYF. The chain combines TRBV19 with TRBJ2-5; 10 bases agree with TRBD1. V lost 3 bases and J lost 5; bases outside the gene matches: 12. The CDR3 consists of 17 residues. In germline, CDR1 is LNHDA, CDR2 SQIVND (reference sequence).

V and J are TRBV7-9 and TRBJ2-1; D perhaps matches TRBD1 (6 bases). Germline V gene sequence: CDR1 SEHNR, CDR2 FQNEAQ (reference sequence). Between the trimmed V and J ends, which lost 5 bases and 6 bases, there was a span of 14 bases. CDR3 length: 14 residues. The CDR3: CASSHRDPPNEQFF. Here the CDR3 DNA reads TGTGCCAGCAGCCACAGGGACCCCCCCAATGAGCAGTTCTTC.

The chain uses TRBV19 and TRBJ2-1; TRBD2 matches at 12 bases. The CDR3 extends over 18 amino acids. Germline CDR1 LNHDA, CDR2 SQIVND (reference sequence). J was trimmed by 6 bases and V by 5 bases; bases with no gene match: 14. The CDR3 region has the DNA TGTGCCAGTAGTCCCCGGGTGTATCCTAGCGGGGGGGTCAATGAGCAGTTCTTC. The encoded protein is CASSPRVYPSGGVNEQFF.

The chain has TRBV6-1 and TRBJ2-5, with D possibly being TRBD1 (8 bases). V lost 7 bases and J 5 bases, leaving 20 bases between the germline ends. The CDR3 sequence is 15 residues long. CDR1 MNHNS and CDR2 SASEGT come from the germline V gene. The CDR3 is CASIWTGRVDETQYF. CDR3 in DNA: TGTGCCAGCATCTGGACAGGGAGGGTGGACGAGACCCAGTACTTC.

The chain employs TRBV10-3 and TRBJ1-2; 8 bases agree with TRBD1. Germline loops: CDR1 ENHRY, CDR2 SYGVKD. J was trimmed by 6 bases and V by 6 bases; bases with no gene match: 3. The CDR3 is 12 amino acids. CDR3 in amino acids: CAISPTGDGYTF. The CDR3 DNA follows: TGTGCCATCAGCCCGACAGGGGATGGCTACACCTTC.

The rearrangement links TRBV27 to TRBJ1-1; D not resolved. Trimming removed 7 bases at V and 4 bases at J, with 7 bases between. This CDR3 contains 11 residues. Germline V gene lookup returns CDR1 MNHEY and CDR2 SMNVEV (reference sequence). CDR3 sequence: CASTGGTEAFF. CDR3 nucleotides: TGTGCCAGCACTGGCGGCACTGAAGCTTTCTTT.

The chain links TRBV5-1 to TRBJ2-7; possibly TRBD2 for D (5 bases). Germline V CDR1 and CDR2: SGHRS, YFSETQ. The germline V and J ends were trimmed by 2 bases and 2 bases, with 17 bases remaining between them. The CDR3 is 16 residues long. In DNA, the CDR3 is TGCGCCAGCAGCTTAACGGACTCCGCCACGACCTACGAGCAGTACTTC. Translation: CASSLTDSATTYEQYF.

The V call is TRBV7-3, the J call TRBJ2-1; 7 nucleotides line up with TRBD2. This CDR3 has 15 amino acids. Germline V gene sequence: CDR1 SGHTA, CDR2 FQGTGA. V trimming: 2 bases; J trimming: 5 bases; junction bases outside the gene matches: 6. This CDR3 reads CASSLLGRAHNEQFF. DNA for the CDR3: TGTGCCAGCAGCTTACTAGGGAGGGCTCACAATGAGCAGTTCTTC.

This chain uses TRBV7-2 with TRBJ1-2, with 10 nucleotides matching TRBD1. The CDR3 runs 14 residues. Germline CDR1 SGHTA, CDR2 FQGNSA. The junction had 6 bases not matched to a gene; V was cut back by 5 bases and J by 6 bases. The CDR3 bases are TGTGCCAGCAGCCCAAGACAGGGGGCGAATGGCTACACCTTC. The encoded protein is CASSPRQGANGYTF.

The chain employs TRBV10-3 and TRBJ2-7; perhaps TRBD1 as D (6 bases). The CDR3 loop spans 15 amino acids. Trimming pared 4 bases from V and 3 bases from J, leaving 16 bases between. Germline CDR1 and CDR2: ENHRY and SYGVKD. The CDR3 nucleotides read TGTGCCATCAGTGTGTGGACAGATCCTAACTACGAGCAGTACTTC. Translating it yields CAISVWTDPNYEQYF.

The chain recombines TRBV6-1 with TRBJ2-7, with 9 bases lining up with TRBD1. Germline-derived CDR1 and CDR2 are MNHNS and SASEGT. This CDR3 contains 15 residues. The trim removed 6 bases at V and 5 bases at J, leaving 11 bases unmatched. CDR3 region: CASSARGTGSDEQYF. For the CDR3, the DNA is TGTGCCAGCAGCGCCCGTGGGACAGGGTCCGACGAGCAGTACTTC.

V and J are TRBV7-9 and TRBJ2-1; D gene ambiguous. Germline V lookup: CDR1 SEHNR, CDR2 FQNEAQ (reference sequence). The CDR3 totals 12 residues. V shed 2 bases and J shed 9 bases, with 8 bases lying between them. The CDR3 DNA reads TGTGCCAGCAGCTTATCAACTTCTGAGCAGTTCTTC. Amino acid sequence: CASSLSTSEQFF.

This clone turned up a few times. The V call is TRBV5-1, the J call TRBJ2-1; D perhaps matches TRBD2 (6 bases). V was pared by 0 bases and J by 8 bases, with 15 bases between. The CDR3 sequence is 15 residues long. Germline CDR1 is SGHRS and CDR2 is YFSETQ. The CDR3 protein is CASSLGGTGFDEQFF. The CDR3 region has the DNA TGCGCCAGCAGCTTGGGGGGGACTGGTTTCGATGAGCAGTTCTTC.

The chain uses TRBV9 and TRBJ2-3; D not certain. There are 12 residues in the CDR3. Per germline, CDR1 SGDLS and CDR2 YYNGEE. Between the trimmed V and J ends, which lost 4 bases and 3 bases, there was a span of 6 bases. CDR3 in DNA: TGTGCCAGCAGCCAGTTAACAGATACGCAGTATTTT. Residues: CASSQLTDTQYF.

The CDR3 here is CASSQVPLQGSDTQYF. CDR3 sequence (DNA): TGCGCCAGCAGCCAAGTTCCCCTACAGGGTTCAGATACGCAGTATTTT. The gene calls are TRBV4-1 and TRBJ2-3, with a possible D match to TRBD1 (6 bases). This CDR3 contains 16 residues. The V end lost 1 base, the J end lost 4 bases, and 15 bases lay between the germline ends. Germline CDR1 is MGHRA and CDR2 is YSYEKL.

This clone was found once. The chain joins TRBV18 to TRBJ2-1; D assignment may be TRBD1 or TRBD2 (5 bases each). V was trimmed by 3 bases and J by 6 bases, leaving 18 bases between them. The germline V gene encodes CDR1 KGHSH and CDR2 LQKENI. The CDR3 is 16 residues long. In nucleotides, the CDR3 is TGTGCCAGCTCACCCCGGGTCCGGGGCGGACCCAATGAGCAGTTCTTC. Protein product: CASSPRVRGGPNEQFF. Filled out from reference TRBV18 and TRBJ2-1, the complete variable domain reads NAGVMQNPRHLVRRRGQEARLRCSPMKGHSHVYWYRQLPEEGLKFMVYLQKENIIDESGMPKERFSAEFPKEGPSILRIQQVVRGDSAAYFCASSPRVRGGPNEQFFGPGTRLTVL.